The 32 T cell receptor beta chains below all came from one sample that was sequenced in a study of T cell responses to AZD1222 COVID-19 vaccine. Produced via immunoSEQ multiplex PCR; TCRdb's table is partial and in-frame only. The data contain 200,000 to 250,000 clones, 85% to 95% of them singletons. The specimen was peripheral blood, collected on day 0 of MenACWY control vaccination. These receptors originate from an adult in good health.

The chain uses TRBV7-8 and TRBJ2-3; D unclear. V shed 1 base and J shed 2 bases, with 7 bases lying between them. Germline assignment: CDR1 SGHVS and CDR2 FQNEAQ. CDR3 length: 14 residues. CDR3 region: CASSLGLNTDTQYF. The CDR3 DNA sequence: TGTGCCAGCAGCTTAGGACTCAACACAGATACGCAGTATTTT.

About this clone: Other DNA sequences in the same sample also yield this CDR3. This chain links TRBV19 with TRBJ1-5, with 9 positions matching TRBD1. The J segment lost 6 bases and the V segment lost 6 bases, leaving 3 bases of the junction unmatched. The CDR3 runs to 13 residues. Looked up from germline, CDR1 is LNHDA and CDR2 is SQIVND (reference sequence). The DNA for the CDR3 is TGTGCCAGTAGCCGGACAGGGGTTCAGCCCCAGCATTTT. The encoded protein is CASSRTGVQPQHF.

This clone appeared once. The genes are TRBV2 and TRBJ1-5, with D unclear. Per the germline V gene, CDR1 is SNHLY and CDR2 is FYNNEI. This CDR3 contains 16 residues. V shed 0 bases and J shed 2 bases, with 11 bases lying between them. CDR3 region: CASSEATARGNQPQHF. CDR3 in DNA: TGTGCCAGCAGTGAAGCGACGGCGAGGGGCAATCAGCCCCAGCATTTT.

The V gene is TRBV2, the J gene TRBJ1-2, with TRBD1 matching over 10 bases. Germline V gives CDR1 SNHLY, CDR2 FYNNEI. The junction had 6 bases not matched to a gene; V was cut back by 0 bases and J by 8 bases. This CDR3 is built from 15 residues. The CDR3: CASSEAGQGVSGYTF. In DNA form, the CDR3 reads TGTGCCAGCAGTGAAGCCGGACAGGGGGTTTCGGGCTACACCTTC.

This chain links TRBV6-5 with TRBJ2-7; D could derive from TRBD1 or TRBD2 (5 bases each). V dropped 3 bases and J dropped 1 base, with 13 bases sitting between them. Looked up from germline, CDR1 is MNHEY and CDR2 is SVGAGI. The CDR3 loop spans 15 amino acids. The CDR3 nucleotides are TGTGCCAGCAGTTATGGGGACGGACCTTCCTACGAGCAGTACTTC. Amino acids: CASSYGDGPSYEQYF.

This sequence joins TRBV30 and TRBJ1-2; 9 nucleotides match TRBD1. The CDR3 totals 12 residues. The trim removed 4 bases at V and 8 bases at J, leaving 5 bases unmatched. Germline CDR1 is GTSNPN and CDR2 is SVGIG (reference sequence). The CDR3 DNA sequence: TGTGCCTGGACTGGGGACAGGGTAGGCTACACCTTC. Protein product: CAWTGDRVGYTF.

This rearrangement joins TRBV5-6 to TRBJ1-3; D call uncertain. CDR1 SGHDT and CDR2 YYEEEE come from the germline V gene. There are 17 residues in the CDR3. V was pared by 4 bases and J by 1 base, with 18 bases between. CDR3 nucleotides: TGTGCCAGCAGCAATAGTAGGGTCCCGATTTCTGGAAACACCATATATTTT. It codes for CASSNSRVPISGNTIYF.

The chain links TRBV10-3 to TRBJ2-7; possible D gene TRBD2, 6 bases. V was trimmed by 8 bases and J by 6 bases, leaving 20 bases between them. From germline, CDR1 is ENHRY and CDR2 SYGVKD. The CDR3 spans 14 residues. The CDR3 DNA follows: TGTGCCATCGGGACGGGGGAGCCGGATACCGAGCAGTACTTC. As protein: CAIGTGEPDTEQYF.

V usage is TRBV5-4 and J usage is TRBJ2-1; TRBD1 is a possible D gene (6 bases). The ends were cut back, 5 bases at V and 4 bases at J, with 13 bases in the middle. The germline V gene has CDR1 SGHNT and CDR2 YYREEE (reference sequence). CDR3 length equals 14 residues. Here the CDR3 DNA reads TGTGCCAGCAGGAAAGGGACAAATTACAATGAGCAGTTCTTC. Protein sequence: CASRKGTNYNEQFF.

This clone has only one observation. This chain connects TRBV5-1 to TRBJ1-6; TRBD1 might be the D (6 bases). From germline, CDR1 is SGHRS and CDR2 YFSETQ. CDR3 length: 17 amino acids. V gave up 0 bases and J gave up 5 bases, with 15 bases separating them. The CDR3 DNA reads TGCGCCAGCAGCTTGGTTGGGGGGCACCAAGATAATTCACCCCTCCACTTT. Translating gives CASSLVGGHQDNSPLHF.

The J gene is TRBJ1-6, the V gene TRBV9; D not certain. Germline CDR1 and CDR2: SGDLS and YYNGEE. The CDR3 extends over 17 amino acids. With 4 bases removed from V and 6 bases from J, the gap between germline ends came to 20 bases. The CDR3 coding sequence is TGTGCCAGCAGCACCCACTCAACTGGGTCAATTAATTCACCCCTCCACTTT. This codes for CASSTHSTGSINSPLHF.

The CDR3 nucleotides are TGTGCCAGCAGATCCGGACCTATTGAAGCTTTCTTT. It codes for CASRSGPIEAFF. The V gene is TRBV21-1, the J gene TRBJ1-1. TRBV21-1 is a known pseudogene. The length of the CDR3 is 12 residues.

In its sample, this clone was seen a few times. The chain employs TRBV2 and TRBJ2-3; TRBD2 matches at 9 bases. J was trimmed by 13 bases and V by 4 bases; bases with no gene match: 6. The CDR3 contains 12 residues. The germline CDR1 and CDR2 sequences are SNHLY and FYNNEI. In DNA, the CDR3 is TGTGCCAGCAGTGCTGCGGGGGGGTCAGAGTATTTT. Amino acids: CASSAAGGSEYF.

CDR3 protein: CASAQGQAQWYGYTF. The CDR3 DNA is TGTGCCAGCGCACAAGGACAGGCCCAATGGTATGGCTACACCTTC. The J gene is TRBJ1-2, the V gene TRBV18; TRBD1 agrees at 7 bases. From germline, CDR1 is KGHSH and CDR2 LQKENI. This CDR3 region has 15 residues. The ends lost 8 bases at V and 5 bases at J; junction bases unmatched: 14.

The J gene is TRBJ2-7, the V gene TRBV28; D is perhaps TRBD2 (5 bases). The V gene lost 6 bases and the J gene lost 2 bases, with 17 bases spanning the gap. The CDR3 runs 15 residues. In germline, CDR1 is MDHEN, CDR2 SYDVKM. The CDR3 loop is CASRVEGRATYEQYF. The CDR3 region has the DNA TGTGCCAGCAGGGTCGAGGGTCGGGCGACCTACGAGCAGTACTTC.

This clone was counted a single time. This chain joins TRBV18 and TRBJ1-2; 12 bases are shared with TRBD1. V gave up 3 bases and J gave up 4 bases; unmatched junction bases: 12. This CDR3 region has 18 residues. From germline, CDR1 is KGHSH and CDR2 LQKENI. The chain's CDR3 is CASSPLTGTGGWGYGYTF. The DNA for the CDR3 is TGTGCCAGCTCACCCTTGACCGGGACAGGGGGCTGGGGCTATGGCTACACCTTC.

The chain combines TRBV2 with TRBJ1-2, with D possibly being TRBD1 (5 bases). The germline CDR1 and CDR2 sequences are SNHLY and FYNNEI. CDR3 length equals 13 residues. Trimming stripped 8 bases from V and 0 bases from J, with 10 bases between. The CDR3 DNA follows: TGTGCCAGCTTGGGGGATTCTAACTATGGCTACACCTTC. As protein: CASLGDSNYGYTF.

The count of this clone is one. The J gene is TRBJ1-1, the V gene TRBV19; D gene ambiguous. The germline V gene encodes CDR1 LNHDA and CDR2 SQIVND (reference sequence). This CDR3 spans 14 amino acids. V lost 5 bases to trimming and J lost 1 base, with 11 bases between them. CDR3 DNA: TGTGCCAGTAGTGGGCCCATCCCGAACACTGAAGCTTTCTTT. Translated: CASSGPIPNTEAFF.

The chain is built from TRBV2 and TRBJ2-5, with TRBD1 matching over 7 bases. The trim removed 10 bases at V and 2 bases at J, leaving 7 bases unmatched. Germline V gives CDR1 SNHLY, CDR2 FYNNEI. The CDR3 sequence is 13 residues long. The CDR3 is CATHRDRQETQYF. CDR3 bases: TGTGCCACCCATCGGGACAGACAAGAGACCCAGTACTTC.

The CDR3 reads CASSPGGTGALRNYGYTF. The CDR3 DNA follows: TGTGCCAGCAGCCCGGGAGGGACAGGGGCTCTACGGAACTATGGCTACACCTTC. V and J are TRBV7-2 and TRBJ1-2; the match to TRBD1 covers 10 bases. The CDR3 extends over 18 amino acids. The junction had 14 bases not matched to a gene; V was cut back by 5 bases and J by 2 bases. The germline V gene encodes CDR1 SGHTA and CDR2 FQGNSA.

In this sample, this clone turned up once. The CDR3 coding sequence is TGTGCCAGTAGTATAGATCTAAGGGGGCTGGCCGAGCAGTACTTC. It specifies CASSIDLRGLAEQYF. V usage is TRBV19 and J usage is TRBJ2-7, with 7 bases aligning to TRBD1. The CDR3 is 15 amino acids. The ends lost 0 bases at V and 6 bases at J; junction bases unmatched: 8. CDR1 and CDR2 (germline): LNHDA, SQIVND (reference sequence).

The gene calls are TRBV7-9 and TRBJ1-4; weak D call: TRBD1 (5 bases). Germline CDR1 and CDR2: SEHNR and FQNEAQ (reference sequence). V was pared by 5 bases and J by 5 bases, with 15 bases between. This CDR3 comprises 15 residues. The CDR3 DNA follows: TGTGCCAGCAGCGCCCAGGGTCCGGAGAATGAAAAACTGTTTTTT. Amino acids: CASSAQGPENEKLFF. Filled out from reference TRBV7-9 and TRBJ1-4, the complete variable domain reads DTGVSQNPRHKITKRGQNVTFRCDPISEHNRLYWYRQTLGQGPEFLTYFQNEAQLEKSRLLSDRFSAERPKGSFSTLEIQRTEQGDSAMYLCASSAQGPENEKLFFGSGTQLSVL.

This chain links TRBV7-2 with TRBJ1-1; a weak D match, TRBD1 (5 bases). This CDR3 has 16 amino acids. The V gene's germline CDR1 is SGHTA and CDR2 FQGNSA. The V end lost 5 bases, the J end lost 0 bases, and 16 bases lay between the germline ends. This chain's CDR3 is CASSPRRGGVNTEAFF. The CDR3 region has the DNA TGTGCCAGCAGCCCTCGGAGGGGCGGCGTGAACACTGAAGCTTTCTTT. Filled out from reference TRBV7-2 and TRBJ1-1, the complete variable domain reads GAGVSQSPSNKVTEKGKDVELRCDPISGHTALYWYRQSLGQGLEFLIYFQGNSAPDKSGLPSDRFSAERTGGSVSTLTIQRTQQEDSAVYLCASSPRRGGVNTEAFFGQGTRLTVV.

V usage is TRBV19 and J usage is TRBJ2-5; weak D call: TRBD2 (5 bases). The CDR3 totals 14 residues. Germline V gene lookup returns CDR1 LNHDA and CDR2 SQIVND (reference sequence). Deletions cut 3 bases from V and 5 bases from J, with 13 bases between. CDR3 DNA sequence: TGTGCCAGTAGTATGGGGAGCCTCGGGGAGACCCAGTACTTC. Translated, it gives CASSMGSLGETQYF.

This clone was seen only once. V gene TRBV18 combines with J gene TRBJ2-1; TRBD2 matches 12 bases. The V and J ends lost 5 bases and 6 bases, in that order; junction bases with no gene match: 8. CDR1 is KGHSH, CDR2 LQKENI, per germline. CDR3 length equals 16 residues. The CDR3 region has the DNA TGTGCCAGCTCATCGACTAGCGGGGGTCTCTCCAATGAGCAGTTCTTC. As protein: CASSSTSGGLSNEQFF.

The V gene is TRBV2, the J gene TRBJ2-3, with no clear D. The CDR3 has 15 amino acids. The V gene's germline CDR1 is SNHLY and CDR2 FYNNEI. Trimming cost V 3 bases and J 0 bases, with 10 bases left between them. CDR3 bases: TGTGCCAGCAGTGATCTACAGTCCAGCACAGATACGCAGTATTTT. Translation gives CASSDLQSSTDTQYF.

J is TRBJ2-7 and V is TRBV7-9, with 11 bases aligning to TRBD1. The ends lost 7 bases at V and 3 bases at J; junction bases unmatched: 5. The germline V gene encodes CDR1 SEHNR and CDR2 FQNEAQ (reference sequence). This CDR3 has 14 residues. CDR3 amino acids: CASTTGTGGYEQYF. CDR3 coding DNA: TGTGCCAGCACCACCGGGACAGGGGGCTACGAGCAGTACTTC.

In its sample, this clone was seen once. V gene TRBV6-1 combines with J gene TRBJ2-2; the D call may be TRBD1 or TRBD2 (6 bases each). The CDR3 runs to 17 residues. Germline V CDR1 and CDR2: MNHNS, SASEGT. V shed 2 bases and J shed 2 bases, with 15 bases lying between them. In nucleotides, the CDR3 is TGTGCCAGCAGTGAATGGGGGGCCCTTTTAAACACCGGGGAGCTGTTTTTT. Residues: CASSEWGALLNTGELFF.

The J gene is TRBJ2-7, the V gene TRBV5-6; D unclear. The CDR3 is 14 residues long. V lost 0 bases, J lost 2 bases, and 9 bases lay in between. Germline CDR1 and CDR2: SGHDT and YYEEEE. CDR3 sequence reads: CASSLVEKTYEQYF. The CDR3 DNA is TGTGCCAGCAGCTTGGTGGAGAAGACCTACGAGCAGTACTTC. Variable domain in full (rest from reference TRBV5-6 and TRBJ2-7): DAGVTQSPTHLIKTRGQQVTLRCSPKSGHDTVSWYQQALGQGPQFIFQYYEEEERQRGNFPDRFSGHQFPNYSSELNVNALLLGDSALYLCASSLVEKTYEQYFGPGTRLTVT.

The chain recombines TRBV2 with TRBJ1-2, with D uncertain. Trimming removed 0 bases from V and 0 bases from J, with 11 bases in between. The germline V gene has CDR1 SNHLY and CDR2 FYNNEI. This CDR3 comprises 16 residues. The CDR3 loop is CASSEAQTVANYGYTF. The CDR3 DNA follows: TGTGCCAGCAGTGAAGCGCAGACGGTAGCTAACTATGGCTACACCTTC. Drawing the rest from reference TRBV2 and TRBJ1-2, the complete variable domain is EPEVTQTPSHQVTQMGQEVILRCVPISNHLYFYWYRQILGQKVEFLVSFYNNEISEKSEIFDDQFSVERPDGSNFTLKIRSTKLEDSAMYFCASSEAQTVANYGYTFGSGTRLTVV.

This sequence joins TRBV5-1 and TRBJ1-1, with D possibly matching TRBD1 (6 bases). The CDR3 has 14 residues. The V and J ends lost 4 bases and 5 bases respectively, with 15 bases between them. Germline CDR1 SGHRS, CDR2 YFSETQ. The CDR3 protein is CASSGQGSRTEAFF. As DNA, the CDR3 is TGCGCCAGCAGCGGTCAGGGGAGTAGGACTGAAGCTTTCTTT.

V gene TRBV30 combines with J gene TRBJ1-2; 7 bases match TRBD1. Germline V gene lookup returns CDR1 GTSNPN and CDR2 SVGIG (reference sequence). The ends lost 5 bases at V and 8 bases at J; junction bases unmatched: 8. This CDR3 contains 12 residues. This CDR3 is CAWGKTGKGYTF. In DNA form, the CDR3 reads TGTGCCTGGGGGAAGACAGGGAAGGGCTACACCTTC.